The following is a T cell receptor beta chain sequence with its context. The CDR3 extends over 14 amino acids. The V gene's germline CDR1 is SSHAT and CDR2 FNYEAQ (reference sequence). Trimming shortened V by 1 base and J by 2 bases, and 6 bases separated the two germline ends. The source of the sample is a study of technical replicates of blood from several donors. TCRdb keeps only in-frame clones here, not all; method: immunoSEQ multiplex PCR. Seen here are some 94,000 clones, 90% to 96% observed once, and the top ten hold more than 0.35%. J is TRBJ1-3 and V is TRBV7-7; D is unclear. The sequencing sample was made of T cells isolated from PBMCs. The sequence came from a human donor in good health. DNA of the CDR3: TGTGCCAGCAGCTTAGAACTGACTGGAAACACCATATATTTT. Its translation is CASSLELTGNTIYF.